This TCR beta chain was sequenced for a study of shared clonotypes between healthy human individuals. Overall study context: The cohort had two women and a few men, ages 18 to 49.

Sequenced by immunoSEQ multiplex PCR; TCRdb stores in-frame clones only, minus some. The sample carries 1.6 million or so clones, over 95% recorded once. Germline-derived CDR1 and CDR2 are LNHNV and YYDKDF (reference sequence). CDR3 length: 14 amino acids. Trimming left V 1 base short and J 7 bases short, with 13 bases between. The sequence derives from a man in his thirties or forties in good health. This chain connects TRBV15 to TRBJ1-1; D is unclear. The sample taken for sequencing was naive CD4+ T cells sorted from blood. Documented subset: CD45RA+ positively selected. Here the CDR3 DNA reads TGTGCCACCAGCAGAGTACAAGGACCTTTTGAAGCTTTCTTT. Protein sequence: CATSRVQGPFEAFF.